These T cell receptor beta chains were read from a single sample in a study of cytomegalovirus exposure and HLA in healthy donors. Only in-frame clones appear in the TCRdb table, and some are missing; sequencing was by immunoSEQ multiplex PCR. The table has about 200,000 clones, over 75% seen once. The sample consisted of PBMCs. The receptors come from a woman in her twenties or thirties in good health and CMV-seronegative. CDR3s include the opening cysteine and the closing phenylalanine or tryptophan. The order of the fields is clone size, D gene, J gene, V gene, CDR3 DNA, CDR3 protein. The D gene is left open where the match is weak. Not every row has a clone size; where given, it reads once, few, many or a size class.

>.|.|TRBJ1-2|TRBV25-1
TGTGCCAGCAGTGAAGCAGGATCCGGCTATGGCTACACCTTC
CASSEAGSGYGYTF
>.|.|TRBJ1-5|TRBV28
TGTGCCAGCAGCCCAATAAGCAAGCTGAGCCGCAATCAGCCCCAGCATTTT
CASSPISKLSRNQPQHF
>.|.|TRBJ1-1|TRBV10-3
TGTGCCATCAGTGAGTCCACAGGGACTGAAGCTTTCTTT
CAISESTGTEAFF
>.|.|TRBJ1-2|TRBV29-1
TGCAGCGTTGTGGGCACAATCTATGGCTACACCTTC
CSVVGTIYGYTF
>.|.|TRBJ2-3|TRBV10-1
TGCGCCAGCAGTGAACGGTCAAGACATCCGACAGATACGCAGTATTTT
CASSERSRHPTDTQYF
>.|.|TRBJ1-5|TRBV7-9
TGTTCCAGCAGCCTCTCCAGGGAGCCCCAGCATTTT
CSSSLSREPQHF
>.|.|TRBJ2-7|TRBV7-9
TGTGCCAGCAGCTCCGCGGGCTACGAGCAGTACTTC
CASSSAGYEQYF
>.|.|TRBJ2-1|TRBV9
TGTGCCAGCAGCGTAGGAGTGGGCTCAAGTTTTAATGAGCAGTTCTTC
CASSVGVGSSFNEQFF
>few|.|TRBJ1-1|TRBV15
TGTGCCACCTCGAGGGGAGGTGACCGAAACACTGAAGCTTTCTTT
CATSRGGDRNTEAFF
>.|.|TRBJ1-4|TRBV2
TGTGCCAGCAGAGCCCACGGACAGTCTAATGAAAAACTGTTTTTT
CASRAHGQSNEKLFF
>.|.|TRBJ1-2|TRBV5-6
TGTGCCAGCAGCCCCCGGGGCTATGGCTACACCTTC
CASSPRGYGYTF
>.|TRBD2|TRBJ2-1|TRBV19
TGTGCCAGTAGCCCAACTAGCGGAAGCTACAATGAGCAGTTCTTC
CASSPTSGSYNEQFF
>.|.|TRBJ2-1|TRBV9
TGTGCCAGCAGCGTAGGGGGGGGCCGGGGTGAGCAGTTCTTC
CASSVGGGRGEQFF